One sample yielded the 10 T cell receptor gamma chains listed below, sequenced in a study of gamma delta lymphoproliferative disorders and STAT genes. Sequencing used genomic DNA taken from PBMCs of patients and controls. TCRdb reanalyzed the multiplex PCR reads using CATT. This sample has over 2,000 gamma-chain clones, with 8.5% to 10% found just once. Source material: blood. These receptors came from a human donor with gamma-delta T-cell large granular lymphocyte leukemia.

The CDR3 DNA sequence: TGTGCTGCGTGGGTTCGTTATTATAAGAAACTCTTT. Its translation is CAAWVRYYKKLF. This sequence joins TRGV10 and TRGJ1 or TRGJ2. TCRdb offers no J gene call, so here the DNA was matched to germline to obtain one. TRGV10 is filed as an ORF, its function uncertain. The CDR3 has 12 residues. Trimming at V came to 8 bases and at J to 3 bases, leaving 5 bases not matched to a gene.

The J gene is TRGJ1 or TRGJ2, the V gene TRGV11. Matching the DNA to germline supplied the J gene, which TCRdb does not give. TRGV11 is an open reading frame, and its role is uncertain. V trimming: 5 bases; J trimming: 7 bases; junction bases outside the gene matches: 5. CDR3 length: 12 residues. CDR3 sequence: CACWIKTYKKLF. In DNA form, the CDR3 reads TGTGCCTGCTGGATTAAGACCTATAAGAAACTCTTT.

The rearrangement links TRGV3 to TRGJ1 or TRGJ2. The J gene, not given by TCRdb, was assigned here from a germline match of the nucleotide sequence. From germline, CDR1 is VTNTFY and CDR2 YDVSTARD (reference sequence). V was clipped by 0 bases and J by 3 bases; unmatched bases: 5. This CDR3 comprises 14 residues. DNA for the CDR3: TGTGCCACCTGGGACAGGGGGGGTTATTATAAGAAACTCTTT. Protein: CATWDRGGYYKKLF.

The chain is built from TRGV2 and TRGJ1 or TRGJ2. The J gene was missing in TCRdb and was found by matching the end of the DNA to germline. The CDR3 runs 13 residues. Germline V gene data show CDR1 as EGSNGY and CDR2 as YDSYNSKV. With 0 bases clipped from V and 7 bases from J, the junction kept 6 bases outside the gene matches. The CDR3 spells CATWDGLEYKKLF. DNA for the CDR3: TGTGCCACCTGGGACGGGCTCGAATATAAGAAACTCTTT.

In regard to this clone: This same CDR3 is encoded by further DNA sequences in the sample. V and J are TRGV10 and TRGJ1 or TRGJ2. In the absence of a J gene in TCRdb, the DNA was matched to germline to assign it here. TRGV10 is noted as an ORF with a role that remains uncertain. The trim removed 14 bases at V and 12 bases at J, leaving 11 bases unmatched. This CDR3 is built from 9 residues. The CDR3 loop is CATRVGKLF. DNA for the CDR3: TGTGCTACGCGCGTGGGGAAACTCTTT.

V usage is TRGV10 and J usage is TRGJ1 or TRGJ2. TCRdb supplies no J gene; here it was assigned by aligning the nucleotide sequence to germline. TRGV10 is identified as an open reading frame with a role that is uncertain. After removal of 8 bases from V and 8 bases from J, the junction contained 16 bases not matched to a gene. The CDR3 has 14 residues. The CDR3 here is CAAWKSLSVDKKLF. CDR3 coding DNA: TGTGCTGCGTGGAAAAGTCTTAGTGTAGATAAGAAACTCTTT.

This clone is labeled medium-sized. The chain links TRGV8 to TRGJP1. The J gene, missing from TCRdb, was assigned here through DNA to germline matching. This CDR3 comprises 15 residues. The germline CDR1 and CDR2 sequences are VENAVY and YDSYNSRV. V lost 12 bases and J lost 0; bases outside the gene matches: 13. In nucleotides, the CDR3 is TGTGCCTCCCGGGCTGGGTATACCACTGGTTGGTTCAAGATATTT. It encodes CASRAGYTTGWFKIF.

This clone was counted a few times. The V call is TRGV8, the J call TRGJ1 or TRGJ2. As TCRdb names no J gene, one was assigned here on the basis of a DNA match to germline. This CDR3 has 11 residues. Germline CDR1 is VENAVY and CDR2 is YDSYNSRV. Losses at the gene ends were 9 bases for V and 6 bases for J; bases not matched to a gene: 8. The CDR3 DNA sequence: TGTGCCACCCCTAGGGGTTATAAGAAACTCTTT. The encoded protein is CATPRGYKKLF.

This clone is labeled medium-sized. CDR3 coding DNA: TGTGCCACCTGGGACGACGATACCACTGGTTGGTTCAAGATATTT. Amino acid sequence: CATWDDDTTGWFKIF. The V call is TRGV2, the J call TRGJP1. TCRdb records no J gene; here it was assigned by comparing the DNA to germline. J gave up 0 bases and V 2 bases, and 3 bases lay outside the gene matches. The CDR3 consists of 15 residues. CDR1 is EGSNGY, CDR2 YDSYNSKV, per germline.

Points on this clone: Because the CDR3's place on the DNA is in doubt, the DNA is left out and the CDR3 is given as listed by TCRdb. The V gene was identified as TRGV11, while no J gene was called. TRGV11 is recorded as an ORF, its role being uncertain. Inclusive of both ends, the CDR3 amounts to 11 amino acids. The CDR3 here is CTTVPAAVKTF.